The clone carrying this T cell receptor beta chain was observed once. The CDR3 sequence is 16 residues long. CDR1 SGHRS and CDR2 YFSETQ come from the germline V gene. V lost 4 bases and J lost 6; bases outside the gene matches: 12. The data belong to a study of blood T cell repertoires in COVID-19. The authors' processing: Estimation of nucleated cell counts was performed using reference gene primer amplification. Sequenced by immunoSEQ multiplex PCR; TCRdb stores in-frame clones only, minus some. That table is the source of V, J and clone size, and D and trimming were worked out from the DNA. The table has about 130,000 clones, around four fifths seen once.

The sample consisted of peripheral blood. The genes are TRBV5-1 and TRBJ2-1, with 8 positions matching TRBD2. The TCR comes from a man of 80 years or more with COVID-19, enrolled during active disease. The CDR3 protein is CASSLEGLEGRNEQFF. As DNA, the CDR3 is TGCGCCAGCAGCCTGGAGGGACTAGAAGGACGCAATGAGCAGTTCTTC.